These 20 T cell receptor beta chains originate from one sample sequenced in a study of patients and donors after allogeneic stem cell transplantation. TCRdb called the RT-PCR reads again in MiXCR, with one record for every CDR3 protein. Here the sample spans 200,000 to 250,000 distinct CDR3 sequences, around an eighth being singletons. The specimen was blood, either unsorted or a sorted T cell fraction (not recorded which). Source of these receptors: a human donor who was either an allogeneic HSCT recipient or a stem cell or donor lymphocyte infusion donor (not recorded which). It is not recorded whose cells these are; they may come from a transplant donor.

This clonotype came up a few times. This chain joins TRBV20-1 and TRBJ1-5; D remains ambiguous. Trimming removed 2 bases from V and 7 bases from J, with 9 bases in between. Germline V lookup: CDR1 DFQATT, CDR2 SNEGSKA (reference sequence). The CDR3 length is 12 residues. CDR3 DNA: TGCAGTGCTAGACAAGGGCAACAGCCCCAGCATTTT. Encoded protein: CSARQGQQPQHF.

This chain uses TRBV6-1 with TRBJ2-3; possible D gene TRBD2, 7 bases. Trimming pared 6 bases from V and 8 bases from J, leaving 15 bases between. Germline lookup yields CDR1 MNHNS and CDR2 SASEGT. This CDR3 spans 13 amino acids. This CDR3 reads CASSQQGRGTQYF. The CDR3 nucleotides are TGTGCCAGCAGCCAGCAGGGGAGGGGTACGCAGTATTTT.

There are many counts of this clonotype. The chain links TRBV6-1 to TRBJ1-1; D unclear. CDR3 length: 13 amino acids. V lost 6 bases and J lost 6, with 14 bases in between. Germline CDR1 MNHNS, CDR2 SASEGT. CDR3 sequence reads: CASREGRYAEAFF. CDR3 nucleotide sequence: TGTGCCAGCAGAGAGGGAAGGTATGCTGAAGCTTTCTTT.

This clonotype has at least ten counts. This chain links TRBV11-3 with TRBJ2-3; 12 bases fit TRBD2. Trimming at V came to 5 bases and at J to 6 bases, leaving 6 bases not matched to a gene. CDR1 is SGHNT and CDR2 is YENEEA in the germline V gene. There are 15 residues in the CDR3. The CDR3 DNA is TGTGCCAGCAGCCTACTAGCGGGAGGTTCGGATACGCAGTATTTT. Its protein product is CASSLLAGGSDTQYF.

The chain carries TRBV6-5 and TRBJ2-3; TRBD2 matches at 12 bases. Germline values: CDR1 MNHEY, CDR2 SVGAGI. There are 15 residues in the CDR3. Trimming removed 2 bases from V and 6 bases from J; junction bases left unmatched: 3. The CDR3 nucleotides read TGTGCCAGCAGTTACGGACTAGCGGGGAGGGATACGCAGTATTTT. It translates to CASSYGLAGRDTQYF.

In its sample, this clonotype was seen many times. The chain joins TRBV20-1 to TRBJ2-3; D is perhaps TRBD2 (5 bases). Between the trimmed V and J ends, which lost 5 bases and 9 bases, there was a span of 21 bases. The V gene's germline CDR1 is DFQATT and CDR2 SNEGSKA (reference sequence). The CDR3 extends over 14 amino acids. CDR3 in DNA: TGCAGTGCTTATCCGACCTTGACTATTAAGACGCAGTATTTT. Its translation: CSAYPTLTIKTQYF.

Ten or more counts support this clonotype. This CDR3 is CASSLTGHLGQFF. CDR3 nucleotides: TGTGCCAGCAGCTTGACGGGGCACTTGGGGCAGTTCTTC. The chain links TRBV7-9 to TRBJ2-1, with D perhaps matching TRBD1 or TRBD2 (5 bases each). This CDR3 has 13 residues. The germline V gene encodes CDR1 SEHNR and CDR2 FQNEAQ (reference sequence). Trimming took off 3 bases at V and 12 bases at J, with 15 bases between the two ends.

The sample holds many counts of this clonotype. This chain connects TRBV19 to TRBJ2-2; no definite D call. V gave up 5 bases and J gave up 7 bases, with 11 bases separating them. CDR3 size: 13 residues. From germline, CDR1 is LNHDA and CDR2 SQIVND (reference sequence). The CDR3 nucleotides are TGTGCCAGTAGTGCCCAAGGTCGCGGGGAGCTGTTTTTT. This gives the protein CASSAQGRGELFF. Supplemented by reference TRBV19 and TRBJ2-2, the full variable domain reads DGGITQSPKYLFRKEGQNVTLSCEQNLNHDAMYWYRQDPGQGLRLIYYSQIVNDFQKGDIAEGYSVSREKKESFPLTVTSAQKNPTAFYLCASSAQGRGELFFGEGSRLTVL.

This sequence joins TRBV24-1 and TRBJ2-3; D unclear. The CDR3 runs 16 residues. The V gene lost 3 bases and the J gene lost 0 bases, with 12 bases spanning the gap. Per germline, CDR1 KGHDR and CDR2 SFDVKD. The CDR3 reads CATSDPRTPSTDTQYF. The DNA of the CDR3 is TGTGCCACCAGTGATCCCCGGACCCCTAGCACAGATACGCAGTATTTT.

A few counts support this clonotype. The genes are TRBV20-1 and TRBJ2-7, with TRBD2 matching 14 bases. The CDR3 has 15 residues. Germline-derived CDR1 and CDR2 are DFQATT and SNEGSKA (reference sequence). The junction had 6 bases not matched to a gene; V was cut back by 1 base and J by 7 bases. Here the CDR3 DNA reads TGCAGTGCTAGAGGGACTAGCGGGAGGCCGGAGGAGCAGTACTTC. Residues: CSARGTSGRPEEQYF.

The V gene is TRBV20-1, the J gene TRBJ1-2; no clear D gene. The CDR3 is 12 residues long. The germline CDR1 and CDR2 sequences are DFQATT and SNEGSKA (reference sequence). Trimming left V 3 bases short and J 2 bases short, with 7 bases between. CDR3: CSASSPNYGYTF. CDR3 sequence (DNA): TGCAGTGCTAGCAGTCCCAACTATGGCTACACCTTC.

The chain links TRBV3-1 to TRBJ2-5; D uncertain. Trimming left V 4 bases short and J 4 bases short, with 13 bases between. The germline V gene encodes CDR1 LGHDT and CDR2 YNNKEL (reference sequence). The CDR3 spans 14 residues. The CDR3 sequence: CASSPATRLETQYF. Here the CDR3 DNA reads TGTGCCAGCAGCCCGGCCACCCGTTTAGAGACCCAGTACTTC.

This clonotype was recorded many times. V is TRBV5-5 and J is TRBJ1-2; 7 nucleotides match TRBD1. The CDR3 is made up of 13 amino acids. Trimming took 4 bases from V and 8 from J; bases not matched to a gene: 8. Per the germline V gene, CDR1 is SGHKS and CDR2 is YYEKEE (reference sequence). This CDR3 is CASSIDRVTGYTF. CDR3 nucleotide sequence: TGTGCCAGCAGCATAGACAGGGTGACCGGCTACACCTTC.

This clonotype came up a few times. This chain links TRBV5-5 with TRBJ2-1; 8 bases match TRBD2. Germline-derived CDR1 and CDR2 are SGHKS and YYEKEE (reference sequence). V lost 5 bases and J lost 5; bases outside the gene matches: 9. This CDR3 comprises 15 residues. The DNA for the CDR3 is TGTGCCAGCAGTCGCACCCCGGGGGGGGACAATGAGCAGTTCTTC. This translates into CASSRTPGGDNEQFF.

This clonotype was recorded a few times. The rearrangement joins TRBV2 to TRBJ2-1; 7 positions match TRBD1. V was clipped by 7 bases and J by 5 bases; unmatched bases: 5. In germline, CDR1 is SNHLY, CDR2 FYNNEI. CDR3 length: 13 residues. The DNA for the CDR3 is TGTGCCAGCAACAGGGGTAACAACAATGAGCAGTTCTTC. It translates to CASNRGNNNEQFF.

This clonotype was counted only a few times. The gene calls are TRBV5-1 and TRBJ2-2, with 7 bases aligning to TRBD2. V lost 2 bases and J lost 1; bases outside the gene matches: 2. The V gene's germline CDR1 is SGHRS and CDR2 YFSETQ. CDR3 length: 15 amino acids. CDR3 sequence: CASSFPSGNTGELFF. CDR3 sequence (DNA): TGCGCCAGCAGCTTCCCTAGCGGGAACACCGGGGAGCTGTTTTTT.

This clonotype has a handful of counts. The chain has TRBV11-2 and TRBJ2-3; no definite D call. The germline V gene encodes CDR1 SGHAT and CDR2 FQNNGV. The CDR3 contains 14 residues. V shed 1 base and J shed 6 bases, with 11 bases lying between them. CDR3 protein: CASSLGWVGDTQYF. CDR3 sequence (DNA): TGTGCCAGCAGCTTAGGTTGGGTCGGGGATACGCAGTATTTT.

This clonotype was observed at least ten times. V usage is TRBV10-3 and J usage is TRBJ2-5; D remains ambiguous. Per the germline V gene, CDR1 is ENHRY and CDR2 is SYGVKD. Trimming pared 6 bases from V and 1 base from J, leaving 21 bases between. There are 17 residues in the CDR3. For the CDR3, the DNA is TGTGCCATCAGCACCACCCCGGGTCAAATTATCCAAGAGACCCAGTACTTC. Protein sequence: CAISTTPGQIIQETQYF.

This clonotype was recorded at least ten times. This chain uses TRBV19 with TRBJ1-1; a possible D gene is TRBD1 (6 bases). The V gene's germline CDR1 is LNHDA and CDR2 SQIVND (reference sequence). The V and J ends lost 5 bases and 0 bases respectively, with 10 bases between them. The CDR3 spans 14 residues. CDR3 DNA: TGTGCCAGTAGTGCAGGGACATTGAACACTGAAGCTTTCTTT. This encodes CASSAGTLNTEAFF.

This clonotype was counted a few times. The gene calls are TRBV7-2 and TRBJ1-1; tentatively, D is TRBD1 (5 bases). Trimming cost V 5 bases and J 7 bases, with 17 bases left between them. CDR1 and CDR2 from the germline V gene are SGHTA and FQGNSA. The CDR3 spans 14 residues. Here the CDR3 DNA reads TGTGCCAGCAGCGCTTGGGCGAGGGGCCTTGAAGCTTTCTTT. This translates into CASSAWARGLEAFF.